The TCR beta chain described here comes from a study of blood T cell repertoires in COVID-19. Study-wide background: The origin of the acute and convalescent COVID-19 samples was the United States, Italy and Spain. T cells, B-cell-depleted T cells, or PBMCs supplied cDNA or gDNA.

The CDR3 runs 15 residues. CDR1 SGHTA and CDR2 FQGNSA come from the germline V gene. Trimming took 5 bases from V and 7 from J; bases not matched to a gene: 7. Sequenced by immunoSEQ multiplex PCR; TCRdb stores in-frame clones only, minus some. Here the sample spans approximately 200,000 clones, roughly 88% being singletons. The clonotype comes from a man in his 60s with acute or convalescent COVID-19. Sequenced sample: peripheral blood. This chain connects TRBV7-2 to TRBJ2-1; 11 bases line up with TRBD2. DNA for the CDR3: TGTGCCAGCAGCCCCACTAGCGGGAGACTAAATGAGCAGTTCTTC. Translated: CASSPTSGRLNEQFF.